A single sample is the source of the 28 T cell receptor beta chains below, sequenced in a study of cytomegalovirus exposure and HLA in healthy donors. Both 60 Vbeta primers and 13 Jbeta primers went into the PCR. Clones were sequenced by immunoSEQ multiplex PCR, and TCRdb holds only the in-frame ones, with some missing. Of about 200,000 clones listed, 60% to 80% are singletons. Sequencing used PBMCs. The receptors here all came from a male donor in good health and CMV-seronegative.

This clone came up a few times. The chain joins TRBV6-5 to TRBJ2-7, with a possible D match to TRBD1 (6 bases). This CDR3 comprises 15 residues. The germline V and J ends were trimmed by 2 bases and 0 bases, with 11 bases remaining between them. Germline values: CDR1 MNHEY, CDR2 SVGAGI. CDR3 residues: CASSYLGTSSYEQYF. The DNA of the CDR3 is TGTGCCAGCAGTTACCTAGGGACATCCTCCTACGAGCAGTACTTC.

This clone was counted between two and nine times. The chain's CDR3 is CASSGSWDEQFF. In DNA form, the CDR3 reads TGTGCCAGCAGCGGGAGTTGGGATGAGCAGTTCTTC. V is TRBV6-1 and J is TRBJ2-1, with D tentatively TRBD2 (6 bases). The germline CDR1 and CDR2 sequences are MNHNS and SASEGT. The V end lost 6 bases, the J end lost 8 bases, and 11 bases lay between the germline ends. This CDR3 has 12 residues.

The chain uses TRBV6-5 and TRBJ1-5, with TRBD1 identical over 8 bases. J lost 4 bases, V lost 6 bases, and 8 bases had no gene match. This CDR3 has 15 residues. From germline, CDR1 is MNHEY and CDR2 SVGAGI. CDR3: CASRPGTGNNQPQHF. CDR3 nucleotides: TGTGCCAGCAGGCCCGGGACAGGCAATAATCAGCCCCAGCATTTT.

This clone was counted a few times. The chain employs TRBV10-3 and TRBJ2-2; weak D call: TRBD1 (6 bases). The CDR3 is 14 residues long. The germline CDR1 and CDR2 sequences are ENHRY and SYGVKD. The V end lost 6 bases, the J end lost 0 bases, and 8 bases lay between the germline ends. CDR3 sequence reads: CAISDRTNTGELFF. As DNA, the CDR3 is TGTGCCATCAGCGACAGGACGAACACCGGGGAGCTGTTTTTT.

The rearrangement uses TRBV7-6 and TRBJ2-1, with 11 bases identical to TRBD2. Germline V gives CDR1 SGHVS, CDR2 FNYEAQ. The CDR3 is 16 residues long. V lost 5 bases to trimming and J lost 7 bases; unmatched junction nucleotides: 10. The CDR3 is CASSPATSGSVNEQFF. DNA of the CDR3: TGTGCCAGCAGCCCCGCAACTAGCGGGAGTGTAAATGAGCAGTTCTTC.

The V and J genes are TRBV27 and TRBJ2-7, with 11 bases that match TRBD2. Germline V gene data show CDR1 as MNHEY and CDR2 as SMNVEV (reference sequence). V shed 5 bases, J shed 9 bases, and the junction held 12 bases outside the gene matches. This CDR3 region has 15 residues. CDR3 amino acids: CASSPRRSGRAVQYF. The CDR3 region has the DNA TGTGCCAGCAGTCCACGTCGTAGCGGGAGGGCCGTGCAGTACTTC.

V is TRBV19 and J is TRBJ2-1; 7 nucleotides align to TRBD2. The CDR3 covers 16 residues. With 3 bases clipped from V and 4 bases from J, the junction kept 9 bases outside the gene matches. From germline, CDR1 is LNHDA and CDR2 SQIVND (reference sequence). Written as DNA, the CDR3 is TGTGCCAGTAGTATTGTGGGAGGGCCTCGGTACAATGAGCAGTTCTTC. As protein: CASSIVGGPRYNEQFF.

In this sample, this clone turned up a few times. The chain carries TRBV28 and TRBJ1-1; 10 bases map to TRBD1. Germline trimming cut 3 bases from V and 3 bases from J; bases unmatched to any gene: 4. Germline CDR1 and CDR2: MDHEN and SYDVKM. The CDR3 runs to 15 residues. This chain's CDR3 is CASSFRQGAYTEAFF. The CDR3, as DNA: TGTGCCAGCAGTTTTAGACAGGGGGCGTACACTGAAGCTTTCTTT.

The chain is built from TRBV5-1 and TRBJ2-1, with 8 bases lining up with TRBD2. The CDR3 totals 14 residues. The V gene's germline CDR1 is SGHRS and CDR2 YFSETQ. Trimming at V came to 2 bases and at J to 8 bases, leaving 6 bases not matched to a gene. CDR3: CASSFERESDEQFF. The CDR3 DNA reads TGCGCCAGCAGCTTTGAGCGGGAGAGCGATGAGCAGTTCTTC.

This chain connects TRBV9 to TRBJ2-5, with TRBD2 matching 15 bases. The CDR3 has 17 residues. Germline trimming cut 4 bases from V and 2 bases from J; bases unmatched to any gene: 6. Germline V gene lookup returns CDR1 SGDLS and CDR2 YYNGEE. CDR3 in DNA: TGTGCCAGCAGCCTTGGGACTAGCGGGGGGCTTCAAGAGACCCAGTACTTC. As protein: CASSLGTSGGLQETQYF.

This chain connects TRBV5-8 to TRBJ2-5; TRBD2 agrees at 8 bases. From germline, CDR1 is SGHTS and CDR2 YDEGEE. The CDR3 sequence is 16 residues long. V dropped 5 bases and J dropped 5; count of bases not matched to a gene: 14. This CDR3 reads CASRPLPGLVSETQYF. CDR3 nucleotides: TGTGCCAGCAGACCCCTCCCGGGACTAGTATCGGAGACCCAGTACTTC.

CDR3 DNA sequence: TGTGCCAGCAGTCGAACAAACGAGCAGTACTTC. Its translation is CASSRTNEQYF. V is TRBV6-1 and J is TRBJ2-7; no clear D. V dropped 5 bases and J dropped 5 bases, with 7 bases sitting between them. The germline CDR1 and CDR2 sequences are MNHNS and SASEGT. CDR3 size: 11 residues.

The chain is built from TRBV5-1 and TRBJ1-4, with TRBD1 as a possible D gene (5 bases). This CDR3 comprises 15 residues. Trimming removed 4 bases at V and 0 bases at J, with 10 bases between. The germline V gene encodes CDR1 SGHRS and CDR2 YFSETQ. CDR3 region: CASSIDSTTNEKLFF. The DNA for the CDR3 is TGCGCCAGCAGCATTGACAGCACAACTAATGAAAAACTGTTTTTT.

This chain uses TRBV6-1 with TRBJ1-1; tentatively, D is TRBD1 (6 bases). V shed 7 bases and J shed 7 bases, with 10 bases lying between them. The CDR3 runs to 11 residues. CDR1 and CDR2 from the germline V gene are MNHNS and SASEGT. CDR3 protein: CASTQGNEAFF. CDR3 nucleotide sequence: TGTGCCAGCACTCAGGGGAATGAAGCTTTCTTT.

V is TRBV5-6 and J is TRBJ2-1, with D possibly matching TRBD1 (5 bases). The CDR3 spans 15 residues. Germline assignment: CDR1 SGHDT and CDR2 YYEEEE. V lost 0 bases and J lost 5, with 12 bases in between. The CDR3 DNA sequence: TGTGCCAGCAGCTTGGATCAGGGATCAAACAATGAGCAGTTCTTC. Translation gives CASSLDQGSNNEQFF.

The chain carries TRBV5-1 and TRBJ2-2; no firm D call. The V end lost 1 base, the J end lost 1 base, and 8 bases lay between the germline ends. Germline values: CDR1 SGHRS, CDR2 YFSETQ. The CDR3 is made up of 15 amino acids. The CDR3 DNA reads TGCGCCAGCAGCTTGCCGTCGGGGAACACCGGGGAGCTGTTTTTT. This gives the protein CASSLPSGNTGELFF. Together with reference TRBV5-1 and TRBJ2-2, the CDR3 gives the full variable domain: KAGVTQTPRYLIKTRGQQVTLSCSPISGHRSVSWYQQTPGQGLQFLFEYFSETQRNKGNFPGRFSGRQFSNSRSEMNVSTLELGDSALYLCASSLPSGNTGELFFGEGSRLTVL.

V and J are TRBV19 and TRBJ2-3; 8 nucleotides agree with TRBD1. The germline CDR1 and CDR2 sequences are LNHDA and SQIVND (reference sequence). V was clipped by 6 bases and J by 6 bases; unmatched bases: 8. The CDR3 loop spans 14 amino acids. CDR3 residues: CASRGAGGWDTQYF. DNA for the CDR3: TGTGCCAGTAGAGGGGCAGGGGGCTGGGATACGCAGTATTTT. The whole variable domain, filled in from reference TRBV19 and TRBJ2-3, reads DGGITQSPKYLFRKEGQNVTLSCEQNLNHDAMYWYRQDPGQGLRLIYYSQIVNDFQKGDIAEGYSVSREKKESFPLTVTSAQKNPTAFYLCASRGAGGWDTQYFGPGTRLTVL.

The chain links TRBV21-1 to TRBJ1-2. TRBV21-1 is a pseudogene. The CDR3 consists of 13 residues. The CDR3 loop reads CASSSQGGYGYTF. CDR3 in DNA: TGTGCCAGCAGCAGCCAGGGAGGCTATGGCTACACCTTC.

The chain employs TRBV7-8 and TRBJ2-4; 8 bases are shared with TRBD1. Trimming at V came to 4 bases and at J to 5 bases, leaving 10 bases not matched to a gene. CDR1 and CDR2 from the germline V gene are SGHVS and FQNEAQ. The CDR3 loop spans 16 amino acids. The CDR3 nucleotides are TGTGCCAGCAGCTACAAGGACGGGACAGGACAAAACATTCAGTACTTC. This sequence encodes CASSYKDGTGQNIQYF.

The chain recombines TRBV2 with TRBJ2-2; D is uncertain. V was trimmed by 2 bases and J by 11 bases, leaving 12 bases between them. Germline V CDR1 and CDR2: SNHLY, FYNNEI. This CDR3 comprises 13 residues. The DNA for the CDR3 is TGTGCCAGCAGTGAACTTCGAGAGTTTGAGCTGTTTTTT. Protein: CASSELREFELFF.

The V call is TRBV27, the J call TRBJ1-5, with a weak D call TRBD1 (6 bases). V was clipped by 6 bases and J by 7 bases, with 16 bases between them. Germline V gene lookup returns CDR1 MNHEY and CDR2 SMNVEV (reference sequence). This CDR3 is built from 14 residues. CDR3 nucleotides: TGTGCCAGCAGCCTAGTGGGACACGTACAGCCCCAGCATTTT. Protein sequence: CASSLVGHVQPQHF.

This chain links TRBV5-5 with TRBJ2-5; 9 bases are shared with TRBD1. CDR3 length equals 15 residues. Germline V gene sequence: CDR1 SGHKS, CDR2 YYEKEE (reference sequence). The V and J ends lost 1 base and 5 bases, in that order; junction bases with no gene match: 6. The CDR3, as DNA: TGTGCCAGCAGCTTGATACAGGGGGCGAGGGAGACCCAGTACTTC. Its translation: CASSLIQGARETQYF.

This sequence joins TRBV11-3 and TRBJ2-1; 11 bases agree with TRBD2. Germline loops: CDR1 SGHNT, CDR2 YENEEA. The CDR3 loop spans 19 amino acids. With 7 bases clipped from V and 2 bases from J, the junction kept 16 bases outside the gene matches. The CDR3 reads CASNFQGASTSGTYNEQFF. The CDR3, as DNA: TGTGCCAGCAATTTCCAGGGGGCCTCGACTAGCGGGACCTACAATGAGCAGTTCTTC. The variable domain in full, with the rest retrieved from reference TRBV11-3 and TRBJ2-1, is EAGVVQSPRYKIIEKKQPVAFWCNPISGHNTLYWYLQNLGQGPELLIRYENEEAVDDSQLPKDRFSAERLKGVDSTLKIQPAELGDSAVYLCASNFQGASTSGTYNEQFFGPGTRLTVL.

About this clone: This same CDR3 is encoded by further DNA sequences in the sample. CDR3: CSATENYEQYF. Here the CDR3 DNA reads TGCAGTGCCACAGAGAACTACGAGCAGTACTTC. V and J are TRBV20-1 and TRBJ2-7; D is ambiguous. The V gene lost 6 bases and the J gene lost 3 bases, with 9 bases spanning the gap. CDR1 is DFQATT and CDR2 is SNEGSKA in the germline V gene (reference sequence). CDR3 length: 11 residues.

The J gene is TRBJ1-1, the V gene TRBV21-1; the DNA was not used to check the table's D call, TRBD1. TRBV21-1 is a listed pseudogene. The CDR3 totals 15 residues. The CDR3 sequence: CASLFHRGGNTEAFF. The CDR3 region has the DNA TGTGCCAGTTTATTTCACAGGGGGGGGAACACTGAAGCTTTCTTT.

This clone was detected a few times. The chain is built from TRBV7-2 and TRBJ2-3; 15 positions match TRBD2. CDR3 length: 18 residues. V gave up 4 bases and J gave up 2 bases; unmatched junction bases: 7. Per germline, CDR1 SGHTA and CDR2 FQGNSA. CDR3 residues: CASSSGLAGGLLTDTQYF. Written as DNA, the CDR3 is TGTGCCAGCAGCTCGGGACTAGCGGGAGGATTGCTCACAGATACGCAGTATTTT. Full variable domain (remainder filled in from reference TRBV7-2 and TRBJ2-3): GAGVSQSPSNKVTEKGKDVELRCDPISGHTALYWYRQSLGQGLEFLIYFQGNSAPDKSGLPSDRFSAERTGGSVSTLTIQRTQQEDSAVYLCASSSGLAGGLLTDTQYFGPGTRLTVL.

In the case of this clone: Different DNA sequences within this sample yield the same CDR3. The chain couples TRBV7-9 to TRBJ2-3, with TRBD2 matching over 12 bases. V trimming: 3 bases; J trimming: 6 bases; junction bases outside the gene matches: 13. CDR3 length: 18 amino acids. The germline gives CDR1 SEHNR, CDR2 FQNEAQ (reference sequence). CDR3 loop: CASSLAGAGLAGRDTQYF. CDR3 DNA sequence: TGTGCCAGCAGCTTGGCGGGGGCCGGACTAGCGGGACGTGATACGCAGTATTTT.

This chain links TRBV21-1 with TRBJ2-2; TRBD1 reflects the table's D call only, with no check against the DNA. TRBV21-1 represents a pseudogene. CDR3 length: 13 residues. CDR3 residues: CASSETGYGELFF. Here the CDR3 DNA reads TGTGCCAGCAGTGAGACAGGGTACGGGGAGCTGTTTTTT.